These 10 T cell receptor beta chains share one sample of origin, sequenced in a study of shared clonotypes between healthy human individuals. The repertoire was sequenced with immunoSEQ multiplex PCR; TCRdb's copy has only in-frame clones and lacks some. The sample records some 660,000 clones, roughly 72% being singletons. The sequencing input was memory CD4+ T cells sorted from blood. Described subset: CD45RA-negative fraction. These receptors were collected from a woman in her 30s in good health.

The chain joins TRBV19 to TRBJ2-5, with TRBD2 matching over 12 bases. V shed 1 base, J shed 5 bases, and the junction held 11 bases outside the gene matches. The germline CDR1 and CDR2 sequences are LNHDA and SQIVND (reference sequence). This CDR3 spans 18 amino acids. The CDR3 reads CASSIGLLAGGPDETQYF. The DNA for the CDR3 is TGTGCCAGTAGTATAGGTCTTCTAGCGGGAGGGCCTGATGAGACCCAGTACTTC.

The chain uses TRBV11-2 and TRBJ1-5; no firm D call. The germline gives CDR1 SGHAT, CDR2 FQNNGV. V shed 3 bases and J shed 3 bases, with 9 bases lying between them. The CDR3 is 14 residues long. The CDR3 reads CASSFYGVNQPQHF. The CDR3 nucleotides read TGTGCCAGCAGCTTCTACGGAGTCAATCAGCCCCAGCATTTT.

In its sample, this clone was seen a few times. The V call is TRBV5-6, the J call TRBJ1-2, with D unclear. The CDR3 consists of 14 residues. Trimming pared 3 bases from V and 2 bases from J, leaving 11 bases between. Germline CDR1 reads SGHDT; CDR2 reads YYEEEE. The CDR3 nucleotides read TGTGCCAGCAGCTCACTGACGGGGAACTATGGCTACACCTTC. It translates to CASSSLTGNYGYTF. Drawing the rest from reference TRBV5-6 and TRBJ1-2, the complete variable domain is DAGVTQSPTHLIKTRGQQVTLRCSPKSGHDTVSWYQQALGQGPQFIFQYYEEEERQRGNFPDRFSGHQFPNYSSELNVNALLLGDSALYLCASSSLTGNYGYTFGSGTRLTVV.

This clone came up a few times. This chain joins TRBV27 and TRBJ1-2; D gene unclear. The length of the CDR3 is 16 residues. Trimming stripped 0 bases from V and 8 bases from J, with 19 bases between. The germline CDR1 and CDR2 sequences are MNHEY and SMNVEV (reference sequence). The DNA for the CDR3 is TGTGCCAGCAGTTTATCGGCTGGATCTCCGTCGGGCGGCTACACCTTC. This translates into CASSLSAGSPSGGYTF.

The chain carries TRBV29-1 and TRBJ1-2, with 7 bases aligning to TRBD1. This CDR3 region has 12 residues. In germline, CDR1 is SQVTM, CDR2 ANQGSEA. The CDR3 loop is CQALQGDYGYTF. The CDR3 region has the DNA TGCCAAGCGTTGCAGGGGGACTATGGCTACACCTTC.

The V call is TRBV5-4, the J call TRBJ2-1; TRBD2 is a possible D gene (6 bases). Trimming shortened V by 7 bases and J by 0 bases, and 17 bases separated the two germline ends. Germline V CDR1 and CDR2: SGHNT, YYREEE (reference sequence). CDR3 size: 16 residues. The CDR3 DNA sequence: TGTGCCAGCGGTGCCGGGACTTACCCCTCCTACAATGAGCAGTTCTTC. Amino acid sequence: CASGAGTYPSYNEQFF.

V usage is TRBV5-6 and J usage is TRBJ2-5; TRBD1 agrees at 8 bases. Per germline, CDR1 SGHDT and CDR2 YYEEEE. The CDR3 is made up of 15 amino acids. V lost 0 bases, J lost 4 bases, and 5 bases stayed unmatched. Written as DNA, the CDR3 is TGTGCCAGCAGCTTGGCTGGACAGGGTGGAGAGACCCAGTACTTC. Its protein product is CASSLAGQGGETQYF.

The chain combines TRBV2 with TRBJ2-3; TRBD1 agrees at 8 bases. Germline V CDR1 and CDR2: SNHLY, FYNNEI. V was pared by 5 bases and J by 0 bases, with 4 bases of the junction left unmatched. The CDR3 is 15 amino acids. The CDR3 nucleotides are TGTGCCAGCAGTCTACGACAGGGGAGCACAGATACGCAGTATTTT. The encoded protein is CASSLRQGSTDTQYF.

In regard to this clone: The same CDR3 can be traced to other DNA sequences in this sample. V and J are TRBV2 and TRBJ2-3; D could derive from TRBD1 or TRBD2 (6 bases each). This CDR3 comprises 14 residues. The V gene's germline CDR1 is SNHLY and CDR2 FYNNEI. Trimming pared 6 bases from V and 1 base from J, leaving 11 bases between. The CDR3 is CASSGGSGTDTQYF. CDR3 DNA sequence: TGTGCCAGCAGCGGGGGCTCCGGCACAGATACGCAGTATTTT.

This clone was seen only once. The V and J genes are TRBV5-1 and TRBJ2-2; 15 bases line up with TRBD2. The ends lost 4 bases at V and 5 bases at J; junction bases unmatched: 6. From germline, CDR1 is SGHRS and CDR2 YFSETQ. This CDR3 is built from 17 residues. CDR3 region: CASSPGLAGGRTGELFF. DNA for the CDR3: TGCGCCAGCAGCCCGGGACTAGCGGGAGGACGAACCGGGGAGCTGTTTTTT. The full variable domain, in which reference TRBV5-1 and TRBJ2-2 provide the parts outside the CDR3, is KAGVTQTPRYLIKTRGQQVTLSCSPISGHRSVSWYQQTPGQGLQFLFEYFSETQRNKGNFPGRFSGRQFSNSRSEMNVSTLELGDSALYLCASSPGLAGGRTGELFFGEGSRLTVL.